Sequencing of this T cell receptor beta chain was carried out in a study of chemoradiotherapy in HPV16-positive cancers. V dropped 3 bases and J dropped 3 bases, with 12 bases sitting between them. CDR3 size: 15 residues. Germline V gene lookup returns CDR1 SGHAT and CDR2 FQNNGV. In the case of this clone: Its target is not known.

Findings of the study overall: Non-HPV-specific T cells did not expand in tumors during treatment, whereas candidate HPV-specific clones and E7-related motifs did. Only two HPV16-positive patients supplied the functional HPV-specificity definition.

Some clones are missing from TCRdb's copy, which holds only in-frame ones; the method was immunoSEQ multiplex PCR. The data contain under 30,000 clones, less than 95% of them seen just once; the ten biggest clones take up 2.5% to 3.5%. The specimen was obtained from a patient who underwent chemoradiotherapy. The rearrangement joins TRBV11-2 to TRBJ1-3; D perhaps matches TRBD1 (5 bases). The origin of this receptor is a human donor with HPV-associated anogenital cancer. The CDR3 protein is CASSLRGGGGNTIYF. The CDR3 DNA reads as TGTGCCAGCAGCTTGAGGGGAGGCGGTGGAAACACCATATATTTT.